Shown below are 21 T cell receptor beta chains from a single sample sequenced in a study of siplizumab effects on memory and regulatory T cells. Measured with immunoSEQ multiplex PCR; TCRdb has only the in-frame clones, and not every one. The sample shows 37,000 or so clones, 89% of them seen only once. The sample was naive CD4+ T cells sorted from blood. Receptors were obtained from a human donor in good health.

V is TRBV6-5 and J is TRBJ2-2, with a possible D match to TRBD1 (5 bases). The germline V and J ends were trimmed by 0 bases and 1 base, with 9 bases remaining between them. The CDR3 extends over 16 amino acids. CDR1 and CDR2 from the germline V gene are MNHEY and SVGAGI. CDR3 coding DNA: TGTGCCAGCAGTTACTCTCCAGGACAGAACACCGGGGAGCTGTTTTTT. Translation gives CASSYSPGQNTGELFF.

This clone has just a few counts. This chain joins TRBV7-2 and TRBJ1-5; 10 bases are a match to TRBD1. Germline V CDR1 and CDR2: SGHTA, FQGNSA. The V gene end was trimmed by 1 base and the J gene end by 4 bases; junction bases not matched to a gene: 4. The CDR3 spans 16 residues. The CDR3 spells CASSLVGTGVNQPQHF. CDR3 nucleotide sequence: TGTGCCAGCAGCTTAGTAGGGACAGGGGTAAATCAGCCCCAGCATTTT.

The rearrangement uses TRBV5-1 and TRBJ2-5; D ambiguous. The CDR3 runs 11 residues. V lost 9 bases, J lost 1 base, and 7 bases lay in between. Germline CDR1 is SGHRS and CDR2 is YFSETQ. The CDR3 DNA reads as TGCGCCACCACGCTCCAAGAGACCCAGTACTTC. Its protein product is CATTLQETQYF.

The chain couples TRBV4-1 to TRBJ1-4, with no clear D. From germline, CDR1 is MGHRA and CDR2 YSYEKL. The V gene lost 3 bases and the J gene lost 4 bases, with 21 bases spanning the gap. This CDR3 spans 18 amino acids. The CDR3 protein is CASSHAPVAVRLNEKLFF. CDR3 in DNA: TGCGCCAGCAGCCATGCCCCTGTAGCTGTTCGCCTTAATGAAAAACTGTTTTTT.

CDR3 bases: TGTGCCAGCAGCCCTCAGTACGGCAATCAGCCCCAGCATTTT. Its protein is CASSPQYGNQPQHF. V usage is TRBV7-2 and J usage is TRBJ1-5; the D is unclear. Germline assignment: CDR1 SGHTA and CDR2 FQGNSA. V gave up 5 bases and J gave up 2 bases, with 10 bases separating them. The CDR3 runs 14 residues.

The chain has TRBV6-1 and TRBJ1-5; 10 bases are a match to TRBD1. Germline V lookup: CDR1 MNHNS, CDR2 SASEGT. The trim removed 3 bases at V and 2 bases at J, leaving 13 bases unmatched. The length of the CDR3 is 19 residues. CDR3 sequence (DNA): TGTGCCAGCAGTGATTTTCCGGGACAGGGGTTAGTACGCAATCAGCCCCAGCATTTT. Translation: CASSDFPGQGLVRNQPQHF.

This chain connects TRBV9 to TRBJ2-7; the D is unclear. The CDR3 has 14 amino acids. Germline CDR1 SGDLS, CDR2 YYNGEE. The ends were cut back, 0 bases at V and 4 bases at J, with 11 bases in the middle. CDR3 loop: CASSVGTPSYEQYF. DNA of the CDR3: TGTGCCAGCAGCGTAGGGACCCCTTCATACGAGCAGTACTTC. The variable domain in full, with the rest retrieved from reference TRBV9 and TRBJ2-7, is DSGVTQTPKHLITATGQRVTLRCSPRSGDLSVYWYQQSLDQGLQFLIQYYNGEERAKGNILERFSAQQFPDLHSELNLSSLELGDSALYFCASSVGTPSYEQYFGPGTRLTVT.

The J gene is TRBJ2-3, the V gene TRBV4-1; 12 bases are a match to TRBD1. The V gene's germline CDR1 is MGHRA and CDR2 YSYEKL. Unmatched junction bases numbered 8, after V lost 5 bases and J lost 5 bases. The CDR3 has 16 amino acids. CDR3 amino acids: CASSGGGQGARDTQYF. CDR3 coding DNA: TGCGCCAGCAGCGGGGGGGGACAGGGGGCCAGAGATACGCAGTATTTT.

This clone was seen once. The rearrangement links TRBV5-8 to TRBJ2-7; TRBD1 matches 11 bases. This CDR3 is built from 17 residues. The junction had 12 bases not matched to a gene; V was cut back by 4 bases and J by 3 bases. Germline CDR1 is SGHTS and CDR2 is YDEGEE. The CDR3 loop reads CASSRTGGAALNYEQYF. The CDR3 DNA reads TGTGCCAGCAGCCGGACAGGGGGCGCGGCCTTAAACTACGAGCAGTACTTC. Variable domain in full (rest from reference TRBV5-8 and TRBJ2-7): EAGVTQSPTHLIKTRGQQATLRCSPISGHTSVYWYQQALGLGLQFLLWYDEGEERNRGNFPPRFSGRQFPNYSSELNVNALELEDSALYLCASSRTGGAALNYEQYFGPGTRLTVT.

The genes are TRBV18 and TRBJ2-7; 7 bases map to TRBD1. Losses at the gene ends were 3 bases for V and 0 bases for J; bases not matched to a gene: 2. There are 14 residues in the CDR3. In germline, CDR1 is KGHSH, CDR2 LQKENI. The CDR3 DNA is TGTGCCAGCTCACCCGGGACAGTCTCCTACGAGCAGTACTTC. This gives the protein CASSPGTVSYEQYF.

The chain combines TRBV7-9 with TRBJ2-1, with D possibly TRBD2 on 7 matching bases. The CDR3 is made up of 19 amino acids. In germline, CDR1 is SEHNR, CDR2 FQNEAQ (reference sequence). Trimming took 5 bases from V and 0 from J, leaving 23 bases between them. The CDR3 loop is CASSPVHRGAAISYNEQFF. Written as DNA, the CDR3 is TGTGCCAGCAGCCCTGTCCACCGGGGGGCCGCTATCTCCTACAATGAGCAGTTCTTC.

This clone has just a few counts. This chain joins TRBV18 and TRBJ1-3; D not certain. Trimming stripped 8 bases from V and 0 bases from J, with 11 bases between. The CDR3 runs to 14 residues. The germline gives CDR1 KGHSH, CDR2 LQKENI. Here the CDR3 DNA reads TGTGCCAGCACCCCGGGCCGCTCTGGAAACACCATATATTTT. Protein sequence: CASTPGRSGNTIYF.

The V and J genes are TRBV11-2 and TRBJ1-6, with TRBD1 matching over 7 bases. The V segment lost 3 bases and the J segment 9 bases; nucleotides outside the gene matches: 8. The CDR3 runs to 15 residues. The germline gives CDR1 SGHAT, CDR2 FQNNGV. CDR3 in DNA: TGTGCCAGCAGCTTTACCGGGACAGTGCGTTCACCCCTCCACTTT. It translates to CASSFTGTVRSPLHF.

The CDR3 sequence: CANKPLTGPSYEQYF. CDR3 nucleotides: TGTGCCAATAAACCGCTGACAGGGCCATCCTACGAGCAGTACTTC. The chain joins TRBV19 to TRBJ2-7, with TRBD1 matching 7 bases. V was clipped by 10 bases and J by 1 base; unmatched bases: 13. The CDR3 covers 15 residues. Germline V gene sequence: CDR1 LNHDA, CDR2 SQIVND (reference sequence).

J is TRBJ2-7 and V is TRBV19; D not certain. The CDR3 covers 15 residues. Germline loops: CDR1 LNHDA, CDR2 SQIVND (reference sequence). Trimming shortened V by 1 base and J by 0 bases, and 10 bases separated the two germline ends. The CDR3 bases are TGTGCCAGTAGTATAGCATTAGGTAACTCCTACGAGCAGTACTTC. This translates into CASSIALGNSYEQYF.

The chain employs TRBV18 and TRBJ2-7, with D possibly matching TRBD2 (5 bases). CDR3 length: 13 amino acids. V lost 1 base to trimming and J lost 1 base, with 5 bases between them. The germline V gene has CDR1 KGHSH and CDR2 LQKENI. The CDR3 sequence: CASSPRRSYEQYF. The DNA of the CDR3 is TGTGCCAGCTCACCACGGAGGTCCTACGAGCAGTACTTC.

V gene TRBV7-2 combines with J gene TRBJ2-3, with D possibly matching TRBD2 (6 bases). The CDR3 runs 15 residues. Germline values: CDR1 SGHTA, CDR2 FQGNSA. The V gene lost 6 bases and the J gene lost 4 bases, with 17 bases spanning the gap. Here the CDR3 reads CASRRDGRGADTQYF. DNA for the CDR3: TGTGCCAGCAGGCGGGACGGCCGAGGGGCAGATACGCAGTATTTT. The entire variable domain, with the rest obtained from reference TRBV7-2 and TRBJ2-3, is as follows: GAGVSQSPSNKVTEKGKDVELRCDPISGHTALYWYRQSLGQGLEFLIYFQGNSAPDKSGLPSDRFSAERTGGSVSTLTIQRTQQEDSAVYLCASRRDGRGADTQYFGPGTRLTVL.

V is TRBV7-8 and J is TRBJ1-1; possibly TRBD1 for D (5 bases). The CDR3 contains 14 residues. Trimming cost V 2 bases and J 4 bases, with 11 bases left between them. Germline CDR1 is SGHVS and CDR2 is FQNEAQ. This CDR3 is CASSLRAGGTEAFF. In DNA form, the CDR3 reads TGTGCCAGCAGCTTAAGGGCGGGGGGCACTGAAGCTTTCTTT.

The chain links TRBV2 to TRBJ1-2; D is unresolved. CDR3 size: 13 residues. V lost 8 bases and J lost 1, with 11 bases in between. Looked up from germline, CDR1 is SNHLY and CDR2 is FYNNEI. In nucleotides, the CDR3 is TGTGCCAGCGCTTGGGAGGGTAACTATGGCTACACCTTC. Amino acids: CASAWEGNYGYTF.

The CDR3 loop is CASSLGGTAYNSPLHF. As DNA, the CDR3 is TGTGCCAGCAGCTTGGGGGGTACGGCCTATAATTCACCCCTCCACTTT. The chain joins TRBV5-6 to TRBJ1-6; D not certain. The V end lost 0 bases, the J end lost 2 bases, and 9 bases lay between the germline ends. Germline CDR1 and CDR2: SGHDT and YYEEEE. The CDR3 extends over 16 amino acids.

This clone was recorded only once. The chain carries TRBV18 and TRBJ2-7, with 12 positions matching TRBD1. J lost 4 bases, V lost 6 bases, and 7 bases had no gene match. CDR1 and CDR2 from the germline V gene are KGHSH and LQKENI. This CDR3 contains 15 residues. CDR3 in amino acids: CASSRGTGGVYEQYF. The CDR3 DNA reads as TGTGCCAGCTCTCGCGGGACAGGGGGCGTTTACGAGCAGTACTTC.